The present entry profiles one T cell receptor (beta chain) with its context. What it recognizes is unknown. Clones were sequenced by immunoSEQ multiplex PCR, and TCRdb holds only the in-frame ones, with some missing. The table records about 2,500,000 clones, roughly nine tenths of them present only once. The data were taken from a study of shared clonotypes between healthy human individuals. The study's findings and limits: Few donors restricted represented genetic and exposure-history diversity.

This TCR was sampled from a man aged 18 to 29 in good health. The sequencing input was naive CD4+ T cells sorted from blood. The sample's subset: CD45RA+ positively selected.

The CDR3 bases are TGTGCCACCCTCAGGGCAGGCGGATCACCCCTCCACTTT. Residues: CATLRAGGSPLHF. The chain links TRBV6-5 to TRBJ1-6, with D possibly TRBD1 on 5 matching bases. The ends were cut back, 10 bases at V and 10 bases at J, with 17 bases in the middle. Looked up from germline, CDR1 is MNHEY and CDR2 is SVGAGI. This CDR3 spans 13 amino acids.